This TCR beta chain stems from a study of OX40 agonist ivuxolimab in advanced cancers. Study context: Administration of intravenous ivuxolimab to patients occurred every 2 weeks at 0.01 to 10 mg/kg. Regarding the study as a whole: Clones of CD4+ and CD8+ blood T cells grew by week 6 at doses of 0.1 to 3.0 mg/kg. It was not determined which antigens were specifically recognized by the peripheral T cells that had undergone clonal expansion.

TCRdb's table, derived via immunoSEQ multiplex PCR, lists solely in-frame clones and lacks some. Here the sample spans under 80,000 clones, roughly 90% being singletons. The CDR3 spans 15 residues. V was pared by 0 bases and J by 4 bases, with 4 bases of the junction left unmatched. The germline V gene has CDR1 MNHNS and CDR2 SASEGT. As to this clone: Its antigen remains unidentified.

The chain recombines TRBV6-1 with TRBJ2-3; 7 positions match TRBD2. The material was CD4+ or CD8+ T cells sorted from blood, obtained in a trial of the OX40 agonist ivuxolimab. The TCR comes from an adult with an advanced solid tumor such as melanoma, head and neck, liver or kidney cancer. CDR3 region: CASSEAGGAPDTQYF. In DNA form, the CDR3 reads TGTGCCAGCAGTGAAGCGGGAGGGGCTCCAGATACGCAGTATTTT.